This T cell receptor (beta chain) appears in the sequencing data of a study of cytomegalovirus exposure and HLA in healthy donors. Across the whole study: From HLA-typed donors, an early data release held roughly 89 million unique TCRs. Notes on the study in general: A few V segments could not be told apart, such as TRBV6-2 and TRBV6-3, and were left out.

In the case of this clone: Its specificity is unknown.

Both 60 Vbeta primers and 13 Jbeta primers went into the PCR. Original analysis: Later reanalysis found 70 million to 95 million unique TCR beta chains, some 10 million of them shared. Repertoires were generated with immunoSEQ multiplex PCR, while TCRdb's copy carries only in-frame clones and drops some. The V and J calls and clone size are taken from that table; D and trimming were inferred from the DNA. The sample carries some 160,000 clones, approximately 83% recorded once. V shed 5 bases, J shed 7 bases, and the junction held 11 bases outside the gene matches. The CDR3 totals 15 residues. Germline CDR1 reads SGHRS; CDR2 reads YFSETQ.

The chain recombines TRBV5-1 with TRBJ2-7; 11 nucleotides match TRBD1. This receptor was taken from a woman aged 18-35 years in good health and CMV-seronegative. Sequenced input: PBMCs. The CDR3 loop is CASSVQDRGRQEQYF. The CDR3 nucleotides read TGCGCCAGCAGTGTTCAGGACAGGGGGCGCCAAGAGCAGTACTTC. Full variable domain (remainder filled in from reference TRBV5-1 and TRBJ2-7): KAGVTQTPRYLIKTRGQQVTLSCSPISGHRSVSWYQQTPGQGLQFLFEYFSETQRNKGNFPGRFSGRQFSNSRSEMNVSTLELGDSALYLCASSVQDRGRQEQYFGPGTRLTVT.